This TCR beta chain originates from a study of beta chain features in type 1 diabetes. On the study more broadly: Patient and healthy donor groups were alike in age, gender and cell yields.

Expressed TCRB transcripts were sequenced, since all the RNA that had been isolated was reverse transcribed. Assay used: immunoSEQ multiplex PCR; TCRdb lists only in-frame clones, some missing. Found here are some 270,000 clones, about 8% of them singletons; the top ten hold more than 0.8%. This clone has a handful of counts. The antigen is unknown. CDR1 is MDHEN and CDR2 is SYDVKM in the germline V gene. V shed 1 base, J shed 7 bases, and the junction held 13 bases outside the gene matches. CDR3 size: 18 residues. Whole-study results and caveats: PCR might preferentially amplify shorter templates, equally in patients and controls.

The clonotype comes from a woman aged 18-29 years in good health. The rearrangement uses TRBV28 and TRBJ1-6; 7 bases match TRBD1. Sequencing was done on a sample of central memory CD4+ T cells from blood. CDR3 protein: CASSLSSFRGQRNSPLHF. The CDR3 bases are TGTGCCAGCAGTTTATCCTCTTTCCGGGGACAGAGAAATTCACCCCTCCACTTT.